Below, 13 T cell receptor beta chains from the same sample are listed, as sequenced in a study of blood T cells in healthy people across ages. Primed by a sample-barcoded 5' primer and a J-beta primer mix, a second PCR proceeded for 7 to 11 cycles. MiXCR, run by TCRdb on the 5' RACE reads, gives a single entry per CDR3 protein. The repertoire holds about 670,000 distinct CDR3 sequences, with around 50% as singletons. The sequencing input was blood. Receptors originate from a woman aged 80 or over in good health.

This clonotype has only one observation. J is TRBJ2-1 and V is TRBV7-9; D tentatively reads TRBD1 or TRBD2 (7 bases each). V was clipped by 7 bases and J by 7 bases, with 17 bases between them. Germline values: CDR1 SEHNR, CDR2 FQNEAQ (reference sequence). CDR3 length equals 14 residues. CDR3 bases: TGTGCCAGCATGGCAGGGGGGGGGCGGAATGAGCAGTTCTTC. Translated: CASMAGGGRNEQFF.

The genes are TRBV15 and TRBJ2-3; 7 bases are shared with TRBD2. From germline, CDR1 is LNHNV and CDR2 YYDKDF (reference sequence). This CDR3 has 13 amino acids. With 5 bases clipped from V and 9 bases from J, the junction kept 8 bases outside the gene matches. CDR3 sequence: CATSSGGKGTQYF. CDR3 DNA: TGTGCCACCAGCTCCGGGGGGAAGGGCACGCAGTATTTT.

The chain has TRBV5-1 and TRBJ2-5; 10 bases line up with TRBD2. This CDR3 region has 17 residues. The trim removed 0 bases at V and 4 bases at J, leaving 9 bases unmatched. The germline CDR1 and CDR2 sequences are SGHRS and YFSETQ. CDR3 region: CASSLVVTSGEGETQYF. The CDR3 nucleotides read TGCGCCAGCAGCTTGGTAGTCACTAGCGGGGAAGGAGAGACCCAGTACTTC.

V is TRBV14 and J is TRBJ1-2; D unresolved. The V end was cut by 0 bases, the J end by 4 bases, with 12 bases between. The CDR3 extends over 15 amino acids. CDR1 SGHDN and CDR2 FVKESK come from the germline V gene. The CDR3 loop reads CASSQESGVPYGYTF. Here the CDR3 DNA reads TGTGCCAGCAGCCAAGAGTCCGGGGTCCCCTATGGCTACACCTTC. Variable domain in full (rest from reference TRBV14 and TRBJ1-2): EAGVTQFPSHSVIEKGQTVTLRCDPISGHDNLYWYRRVMGKEIKFLLHFVKESKQDESGMPNNRFLAERTGGTYSTLKVQPAELEDSGVYFCASSQESGVPYGYTFGSGTRLTVV.

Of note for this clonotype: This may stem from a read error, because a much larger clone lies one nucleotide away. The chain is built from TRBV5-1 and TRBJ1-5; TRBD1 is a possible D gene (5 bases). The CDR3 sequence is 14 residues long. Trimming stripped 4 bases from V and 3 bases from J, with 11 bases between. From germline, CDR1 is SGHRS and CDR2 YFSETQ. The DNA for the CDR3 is TGCGCCAGCAGCGTGGAAGGGGCCAATCAGCCCCAGCATTTT. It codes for CASSVEGANQPQHF.

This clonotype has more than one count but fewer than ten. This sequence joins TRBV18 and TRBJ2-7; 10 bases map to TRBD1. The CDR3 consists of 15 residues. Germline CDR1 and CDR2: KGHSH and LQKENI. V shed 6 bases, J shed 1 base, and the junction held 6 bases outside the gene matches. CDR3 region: CASSHRDRGSYEQYF. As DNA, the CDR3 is TGTGCCAGCTCCCACCGGGACAGGGGATCCTACGAGCAGTACTTC.

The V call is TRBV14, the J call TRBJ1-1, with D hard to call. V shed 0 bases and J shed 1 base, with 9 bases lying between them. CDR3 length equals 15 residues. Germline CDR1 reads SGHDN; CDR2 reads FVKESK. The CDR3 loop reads CASSQERTKNTEAFF. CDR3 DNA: TGTGCCAGCAGCCAAGAACGTACAAAGAACACTGAAGCTTTCTTT.

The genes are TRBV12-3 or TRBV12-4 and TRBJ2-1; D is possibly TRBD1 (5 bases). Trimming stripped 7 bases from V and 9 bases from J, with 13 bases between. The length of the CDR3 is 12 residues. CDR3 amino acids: CASTLGPGEQFF. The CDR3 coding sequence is TGTGCCAGCACCTTGGGGCCAGGTGAGCAGTTCTTC.

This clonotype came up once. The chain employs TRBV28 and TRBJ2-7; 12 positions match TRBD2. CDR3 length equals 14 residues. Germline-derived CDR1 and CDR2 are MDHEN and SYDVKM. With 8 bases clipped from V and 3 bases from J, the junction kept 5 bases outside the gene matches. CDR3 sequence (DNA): TGTGCCAGCTACCCGGGACTAGCGGGCTACGAGCAGTACTTC. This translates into CASYPGLAGYEQYF.

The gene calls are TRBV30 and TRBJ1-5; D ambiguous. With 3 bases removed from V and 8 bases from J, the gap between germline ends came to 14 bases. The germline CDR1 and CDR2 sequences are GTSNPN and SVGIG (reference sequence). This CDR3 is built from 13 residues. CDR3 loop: CAWSAEQMKPQHF. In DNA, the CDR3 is TGTGCCTGGAGCGCAGAACAGATGAAGCCCCAGCATTTT.

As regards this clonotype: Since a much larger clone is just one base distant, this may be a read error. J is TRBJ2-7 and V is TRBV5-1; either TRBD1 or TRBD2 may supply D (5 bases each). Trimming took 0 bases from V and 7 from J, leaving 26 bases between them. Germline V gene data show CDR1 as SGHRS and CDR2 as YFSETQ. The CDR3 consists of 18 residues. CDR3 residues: CASSLGPLRSGTGNEQYF. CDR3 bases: TGCGCCAGCAGCTTGGGCCCCTTGAGATCCGGGACCGGCAATGAGCAGTACTTC.

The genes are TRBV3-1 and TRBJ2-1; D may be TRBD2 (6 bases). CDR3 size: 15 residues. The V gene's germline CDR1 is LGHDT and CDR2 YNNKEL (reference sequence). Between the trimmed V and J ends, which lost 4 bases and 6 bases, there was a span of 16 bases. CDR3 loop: CASSRSVQGGNEQFF. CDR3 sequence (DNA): TGTGCCAGCAGCCGGTCGGTCCAGGGAGGCAATGAGCAGTTCTTC.

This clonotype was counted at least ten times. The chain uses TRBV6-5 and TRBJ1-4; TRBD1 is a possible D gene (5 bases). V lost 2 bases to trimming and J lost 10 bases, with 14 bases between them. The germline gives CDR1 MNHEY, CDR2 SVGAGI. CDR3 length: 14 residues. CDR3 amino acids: CASSYVGAGGKLFF. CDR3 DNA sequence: TGTGCCAGCAGTTACGTCGGAGCGGGGGGAAAACTGTTTTTT.